This TCR beta chain was identified during a study of cytomegalovirus exposure and HLA in healthy donors (TCRdb year 2017). Background on the whole study: According to an earlier analysis of 587 of the donors, 150 million to 200 million T cells yielded some 120 million unique TCR beta sequences and 276 Gb of sequence data. About 310 gigabases of sequencing data and tens of millions of unique TCR sequences were included in an early release covering about 700 HLA-typed donors. Of the roughly 400 genotyped donors, approximately 83% fell in the genetic ancestry cluster associated with self-reported Caucasian donors. The aim of the study was to test whether cataloging public T cell receptors could identify signatures of past pathogen exposure. Using immunosequencing, the study profiled T cell repertoires from around 680 subjects and related those repertoires to cytomegalovirus serostatus. Along with the roughly 670-subject first cohort, a separate validation cohort of about 110 different subjects was used. The study combined high-throughput TCR immunosequencing, statistical association of individual TCRs with disease status, and machine learning to predict cytomegalovirus infection status. To study patterns of TCR occurrence, a later analysis re-analyzed previously published TCR beta repertoires from around 700 donors and added high-resolution HLA genotyping. In the later analysis, no new phenotypic data were used to find candidate immune exposures; instead, reliance was placed on TCR beta sequences and their occurrence across donors. To decide whether each TCR beta V gene segment behaved as functional or pseudogenic, an earlier analysis of some 540 of the donors relied on high-throughput TCR beta sequencing. Alongside the repertoire data, information on donor age, sex, ethnicity and CMV serostatus was compiled. A later genetic analysis took genome-wide SNP genotypes for about three fifths of the roughly 670 donors and used that subset as a discovery cohort. Every repertoire in the discovery cohort had been generated on one and the same sequencing platform. HLA typing covered class I and class II loci at four-digit resolution. Typing coverage differed by locus: A, B, C, DRB1 and DQB1 were typed in about 629-630 donors, DQA1 in about 500, DPA1 in approximately 600, and DPB1 in roughly 450. Roughly 5 DR-DQ haplotypes were handled as single units for association and clustering, since linkage in the cohort was strong. On average, about 240,000 unique TCR beta nucleotide sequences were sequenced per donor among about 400 genotyped donors of the cohort, with roughly 20% of those sequences being non-productive.

For this chain, trimming is 3 bases at the V end and 0 bases at the J end, and the number of junction bases without a gene match is 14. Including cysteine and phenylalanine, the CDR3 has 19 amino acids. CDR3 DNA is the only sequence kept; it has 57 bases, read in frame from the first base. CDR1 and CDR2 (LNHDA, SQIVND) derive from the germline V gene (reference sequence). Findings and caveats that apply to the study as a whole: A later analysis found that TCR association rates varied across HLA loci, with DRB1 alleles showing the most associated TCRs and HLA-C alleles the fewest. The authors suggested that the approach could potentially be extended to other disease states and immunological phenotypes. In a later analysis, several top co-occurrence clusters were reported to appear linked to parvovirus B19, influenza, CMV and Epstein-Barr virus. For the cohort, immune exposure information was limited to CMV serostatus. In a later analysis, HLA-associated TCR beta chains showed more clonal expansion and lower generation probabilities than non-associated chains that were equally common. Linkage disequilibrium might explain the correlated functional status among segregating V segments, but an unknown experimental factor could not be excluded. A group of highly shared sequence variants was considered likely to be a technical artifact of the sequencing pipeline. A few of the identified cytomegalovirus-associated TCR beta chains were confirmed in vitro to be specific for cytomegalovirus antigens. The study listed 164 TCR beta chains as associated with cytomegalovirus. A further reported finding was that TCR beta sequences accurately predicted the HLA-A and HLA-B alleles for most subjects in the first cohort. Only TCR beta chains were sequenced in this cohort, and the absence of alpha or paired-chain data limited detectable features. A later genetic analysis reported fewer N-insertions in productive TCRs among donors in an Asian-associated ancestry cluster than the roughly 700-donor mean. Sequencing depth was assumed to be roughly uniform across donors in the presence/absence analyses, though that assumption may not hold. Because HLA typing was missing for some donors at each locus, association tests included only the typed subset. Some IMGT-functional V segments, including TRBV6-2 and TRBV6-3, could not be told apart with the 87-base-pair reads, so those segments were excluded. V-gene and J-gene trimming of TCR beta chains was associated with a missense DCLRE1C variant in a later genetic analysis, and the association was replicated in an independent cohort. Because counts were too low, seventeen rarely observed V segments, including chromosome 9 orphons, were excluded from the earlier analysis of 500 to 700 of the donors. While some public TCRs were present in many individuals, most TCR sequences turned up only very rarely across donors. In an earlier analysis of under 600 of the donors, most TCR beta V segments were observed in productive rearrangements about 90% or about 30% of the time, broadly matching IMGT annotations. Assigning TCR associations to individual alleles was difficult when HLA alleles, especially DR and DQ, strongly co-occurred. The classifier was reported to diagnose cytomegalovirus status with high specificity and sensitivity in both the original and validation cohorts. At a false discovery rate of 0.05, a later analysis linked 15,000 to 20,000 TCR beta sequences to specific HLA alleles. Most CMV-associated TCR beta chains appeared to be HLA-restricted in a later analysis, and the HLA associations seemed to be driven largely by CMV exposure.

The cohort comprised 666 healthy bone marrow donors. Cohort members were all nominally healthy when sampled, although unrecorded immune exposures were likely present. The donor tested CMV seronegative and was one of the 352 seronegative cohort members. Every donor gave a peripheral blood sample, and the peripheral blood mononuclear cells from that sample were used for TCR beta sequencing. Genomic DNA extraction from the blood cell samples was performed with the Qiagen DNeasy Blood Extraction Kit. The library relied on the immunoSEQ multiplex PCR assay. For the multiplex PCR, a mixture combining 60 forward primers for TCR Vbeta segments and 13 reverse primers for TCR Jbeta segments was used. The CDR3 region of rearranged TCR beta genes was amplified from genomic DNA with a multiplex PCR assay. On the Illumina HiSeq System, the amplified TCR beta libraries were sequenced as 87-base-pair reads. The authors' pipeline ran thus. Across the 500 to 850 repertoires, a later analysis counted some 81 million unique TCR beta chains, around 10 million of which were shared by at least two donors. A nearest-neighbor algorithm error-corrected the raw reads and collapsed the reads into unique sequences, merging closely related sequences to remove PCR and sequencing errors. V, D and J gene segments were assigned by aligning CDR3 sequences to IMGT reference sequences. For a sequence to be retained, at least a six-nucleotide match to both a V gene segment and a J gene segment was required. A rearrangement counted as productive if the CDR3 had no stop codons and remained in frame with V and J, and every other rearrangement counted as non-productive. Following IMGT convention, CDR3 was defined as the stretch from the second conserved V-encoded cysteine up to the conserved J-encoded phenylalanine. Sequences without an unambiguous match to a single V gene segment were excluded from the earlier analysis of approximately 600 of the donors. In an earlier analysis of some 590 of the donors, V segments were called functional above 56.7% productive rearrangements and were called segregating when the between-donor standard deviation exceeded 5%. To diagnose cytomegalovirus status from the catalog of TCR beta chain sequences, a statistical classification framework was built. A later analysis assigned V and J genes by comparing TCR nucleotide sequences with IMGT/GENE-DB human TR gene sequences. Using the TCRdist pipeline, a later analysis assigned CDR3 sequences along with most-parsimonious VDJ recombination scenarios. In a later analysis, each TCR beta chain was defined by its CDR3 amino acid sequence together with its V-gene family, and reads lacking a unique V-gene family were excluded. To address suspected cross-contamination and a sequencing artifact, a later analysis removed 592 highly shared, low-generation-probability nucleotide sequences. A later analysis calculated a clonal expansion index for each public chain from normalized within-repertoire ranks of inferred template counts. In a later analysis, generation probabilities were computed with a VDJ recombination model fitted to out-of-frame rearrangements, and the resulting probabilities were checked against IGoR. Hypergeometric tests were used in a later analysis to score TCR-TCR, TCR-HLA and TCR-CMV co-occurrence, with a repertoire-size bias correction applied to the TCR pairs. False discovery rates were estimated in a later analysis by permuting HLA or CMV assignments 20 times. A later analysis grouped co-occurring TCRs with DBSCAN, adding TCRdist sequence similarity when clustering within HLA-allele-positive subsets. Repertoires with fewer than 30,000 or more than 120,000 public chains, plus five repertoires with anomalous nucleotide sharing, were excluded from co-occurrence clustering. Not all clones reach the TCRdb copy of this immuneACCESS table, which keeps in-frame sequences only. Checked studies attribute under half of the gap to unresolved V genes and leave the rest unexplained. From that table come the V and J calls and clone size; the DNA was used to work out D and trimming. The sample includes 75,000 to 100,000 clones, with 60% to 80% observed a single time. The top ten clonotypes cover around 3.5% of the sample.

Worth noting for this clone: Which antigen it targets is not known. No much larger clonotype is one base removed from it; base qualities were not supplied.

The sequencing input was PBMCs. The TCR comes from a middle-aged man in good health and CMV-seronegative. The chain joins TRBV19 to TRBJ2-1, and 7 bases in between align with TRBD2. The nucleotides are TGTGCCAGTAGTATCCGTGGACTAGAAGTCCGCACCTCCTACAATGAGCAGTTCTTC. It encodes CASSIRGLEVRTSYNEQFF. Beyond the CDR3, the reference TRBV19 and TRBJ2-1 genes provide the residues; the full variable domain reads: DGGITQSPKYLFRKEGQNVTLSCEQNLNHDAMYWYRQDPGQGLRLIYYSQIVNDFQKGDIAEGYSVSREKKESFPLTVTSAQKNPTAFYLCASSIRGLEVRTSYNEQFFGPGTRLTVL.